Listed below are T cell receptor beta chains from one sample, sequenced in a study of blood T cell repertoires in COVID-19. Data came from immunoSEQ multiplex PCR; TCRdb stores just in-frame clones and leaves some out. The data hold approximately 470,000 clones, with 80% to 90% observed a single time. Material for sequencing was peripheral blood. All receptors derive from a human donor in a cohort sampled during active COVID-19. Both conserved end residues are part of each CDR3. A D gene is named only where the DNA matches it firmly. Where a row states a size, it is once, few, many or the class of an expanded clone; other rows omit it.

cdr3_nt: TGTGCCAGTAGTGAAGGCTGGGCCCTCTTCCTCTATGGCTACACCTTC; cdr3_aa: CASSEGWALFLYGYTF; clone_size: NA; cdr3_length: 16; j_call: TRBJ1-2; v_call: TRBV19; d_call: NA
cdr3_nt: TGTGCCAGCAGTTACTCGACGACTAGAGAGCAGTTCTTC; cdr3_aa: CASSYSTTREQFF; clone_size: once; cdr3_length: 13; j_call: TRBJ2-1; v_call: TRBV6-2/TRBV6-3; d_call: NA
cdr3_nt: TGTGCCAGCGCAGCGCAAAGCTCCTACGAGCAGTACTTC; cdr3_aa: CASAAQSSYEQYF; clone_size: NA; cdr3_length: 13; j_call: TRBJ2-7; v_call: TRBV6-6; d_call: NA
cdr3_nt: TGTGCCAGCAGCTTATGGGGGCAGCGGACTGAAGCTTTCTTT; cdr3_aa: CASSLWGQRTEAFF; clone_size: few; cdr3_length: 14; j_call: TRBJ1-1; v_call: TRBV7-2; d_call: NA
cdr3_nt: TGTGCCAGCAGCTGGGATCAGGGGGCGATTAGCTATGGCTACACCTTC; cdr3_aa: CASSWDQGAISYGYTF; clone_size: NA; cdr3_length: 16; j_call: TRBJ1-2; v_call: TRBV2; d_call: TRBD1
cdr3_nt: TGTGCCAGCAGGGGTGCCGGGTCCTACAATGAGCAGTTCTTC; cdr3_aa: CASRGAGSYNEQFF; clone_size: NA; cdr3_length: 14; j_call: TRBJ2-1; v_call: TRBV7-2; d_call: NA
cdr3_nt: TGTGCCTGGACTCACCTGGGACAGGGGGTCGGCTACACCTTC; cdr3_aa: CAWTHLGQGVGYTF; clone_size: NA; cdr3_length: 14; j_call: TRBJ1-2; v_call: TRBV30; d_call: TRBD1
cdr3_nt: TGTGCCATCAGGCCGGGACTGTATAATTCACCCCTCCACTTT; cdr3_aa: CAIRPGLYNSPLHF; clone_size: NA; cdr3_length: 14; j_call: TRBJ1-6; v_call: TRBV10-3; d_call: NA
cdr3_nt: TGCGCCAGCAGCCCCCTGGAGGGAGGGCCCCCGATCTACGAGCAGTACTTC; cdr3_aa: CASSPLEGGPPIYEQYF; clone_size: NA; cdr3_length: 17; j_call: TRBJ2-7; v_call: TRBV5-1; d_call: TRBD2
cdr3_nt: TGTGCCAGCAGCCCTCGGACTACCCAAGAGACCCAGTACTTC; cdr3_aa: CASSPRTTQETQYF; clone_size: NA; cdr3_length: 14; j_call: TRBJ2-5; v_call: TRBV3-1/TRBV3-2; d_call: NA
cdr3_nt: TGTGCCACCAGCAGAGATACGGGACAGGGGAACCAGCCCCAGCATTTT; cdr3_aa: CATSRDTGQGNQPQHF; clone_size: NA; cdr3_length: 16; j_call: TRBJ1-5; v_call: TRBV15; d_call: TRBD1
cdr3_nt: TGTGCCAGCAGTCCCGGGGGGGGAAGCTATGGCTACACCTTC; cdr3_aa: CASSPGGGSYGYTF; clone_size: NA; cdr3_length: 14; j_call: TRBJ1-2; v_call: TRBV6-5; d_call: NA
cdr3_nt: TGTGCCAGCACCCCTGGGGGGGGGAGGAACACTGAAGCTTTCTTT; cdr3_aa: CASTPGGGRNTEAFF; clone_size: NA; cdr3_length: 15; j_call: TRBJ1-1; v_call: TRBV28; d_call: NA
cdr3_nt: TGTGCCAGCAGCTTAGATGCTAGCGTTTTAAGTGATGAGCAGTTCTTC; cdr3_aa: CASSLDASVLSDEQFF; clone_size: NA; cdr3_length: 16; j_call: TRBJ2-1; v_call: TRBV7-6; d_call: NA
cdr3_nt: TGTGCCAGTAATTGGGGCAGGGGCACTGAAGCTTTCTTT; cdr3_aa: CASNWGRGTEAFF; clone_size: NA; cdr3_length: 13; j_call: TRBJ1-1; v_call: TRBV19; d_call: NA
cdr3_nt: TGTGCCAGCAGCCAAGCGGGACTAGCGGTCTCCTACGAGCAGTACTTC; cdr3_aa: CASSQAGLAVSYEQYF; clone_size: NA; cdr3_length: 16; j_call: TRBJ2-7; v_call: TRBV3-1/TRBV3-2; d_call: TRBD2
cdr3_nt: TGTGCCATCAGTGCACGGGAGAACACAGATACGCAGTATTTT; cdr3_aa: CAISARENTDTQYF; clone_size: NA; cdr3_length: 14; j_call: TRBJ2-3; v_call: TRBV10-3; d_call: NA
cdr3_nt: TGTGCCAGCACCCGAGGGACTAACTATGGCTACACCTTC; cdr3_aa: CASTRGTNYGYTF; clone_size: NA; cdr3_length: 13; j_call: TRBJ1-2; v_call: TRBV6-5; d_call: NA
cdr3_nt: TGTGCCAGCTCACAGGACATCGCAACTAATGAAAAACTGTTTTTT; cdr3_aa: CASSQDIATNEKLFF; clone_size: once; cdr3_length: 15; j_call: TRBJ1-4; v_call: TRBV18; d_call: NA
cdr3_nt: TGTGCCAGCAGCCGCTCCGGACAGTACAATGAGCAGTTCTTC; cdr3_aa: CASSRSGQYNEQFF; clone_size: NA; cdr3_length: 14; j_call: TRBJ2-1; v_call: TRBV6-5; d_call: NA
cdr3_nt: TGTGCCAGCAGCGTAGAAGGGAGGGCAGGGAGGCCCCAAGAGACCCAGTACTTC; cdr3_aa: CASSVEGRAGRPQETQYF; clone_size: once; cdr3_length: 18; j_call: TRBJ2-5; v_call: TRBV9; d_call: TRBD2
cdr3_nt: TGTGCCACCAAGCGGGAGAGTATAGAGTCTGGGGCCAACGTCCTGACTTTC; cdr3_aa: CATKRESIESGANVLTF; clone_size: NA; cdr3_length: 17; j_call: TRBJ2-6; v_call: TRBV15; d_call: TRBD2
cdr3_nt: TGTGCCACCAGTGAGGAGGGTGGGTATTATAATGAGCAGTTCTTC; cdr3_aa: CATSEEGGYYNEQFF; clone_size: NA; cdr3_length: 15; j_call: TRBJ2-1; v_call: TRBV24-1; d_call: NA
cdr3_nt: TGCAGCGTTGAAGGAGGGACAGATACGCAGTATTTT; cdr3_aa: CSVEGGTDTQYF; clone_size: NA; cdr3_length: 12; j_call: TRBJ2-3; v_call: TRBV29-1; d_call: NA
cdr3_nt: TGTGCCAGCAGCCCCCTAACCAGGGACAGGGGAAATGGCTACACCTTC; cdr3_aa: CASSPLTRDRGNGYTF; clone_size: once; cdr3_length: 16; j_call: TRBJ1-2; v_call: TRBV3-1/TRBV3-2; d_call: TRBD1
cdr3_nt: TGCAGTGCTACTGAAGGTTTGACAGGCTATAACTATGGCTACACCTTC; cdr3_aa: CSATEGLTGYNYGYTF; clone_size: NA; cdr3_length: 16; j_call: TRBJ1-2; v_call: TRBV20-1; d_call: NA
cdr3_nt: TGTGCCAGCAGCCAATCGGGGAGGTACTCTGGAAACACCATATATTTT; cdr3_aa: CASSQSGRYSGNTIYF; clone_size: NA; cdr3_length: 16; j_call: TRBJ1-3; v_call: TRBV16; d_call: NA
cdr3_nt: TGTGCCAGCAGCCCTCTACGGACAGCCGGGGAGCTGTTTTTT; cdr3_aa: CASSPLRTAGELFF; clone_size: NA; cdr3_length: 14; j_call: TRBJ2-2; v_call: TRBV7-9; d_call: NA
cdr3_nt: TGCGCCAGCAGCTTGGCAGGGGGAAGCTCCTACAATGAGCAGTTCTTC; cdr3_aa: CASSLAGGSSYNEQFF; clone_size: NA; cdr3_length: 16; j_call: TRBJ2-1; v_call: TRBV5-1; d_call: TRBD1
cdr3_nt: TGTGCCAGCAGCTTAAACCGGTTCTCTGGAAACACCATATATTTT; cdr3_aa: CASSLNRFSGNTIYF; clone_size: once; cdr3_length: 15; j_call: TRBJ1-3; v_call: TRBV7-8; d_call: NA
cdr3_nt: TGTGCCAGCACCAACTTTTCACCCCTCCACTTT; cdr3_aa: CASTNFSPLHF; clone_size: NA; cdr3_length: 11; j_call: TRBJ1-6; v_call: TRBV2; d_call: NA
cdr3_nt: TGTGCCTGGAGGACAGGAAACCATTATGGCTACACCTTC; cdr3_aa: CAWRTGNHYGYTF; clone_size: few; cdr3_length: 13; j_call: TRBJ1-2; v_call: TRBV30; d_call: NA
cdr3_nt: TGCGCCAGCAGCTTGGTCCCGGGAGTGGTAGATACGCAGTATTTT; cdr3_aa: CASSLVPGVVDTQYF; clone_size: few; cdr3_length: 15; j_call: TRBJ2-3; v_call: TRBV5-1; d_call: NA
cdr3_nt: TGTGCCACCAGCACCTCAAAAAGGGGTTCGAATCAGCCCCAGCATTTT; cdr3_aa: CATSTSKRGSNQPQHF; clone_size: NA; cdr3_length: 16; j_call: TRBJ1-5; v_call: TRBV15; d_call: NA
cdr3_nt: TGTGCCAGCACCCAACAGGGTGTCACCGGGGAGCTGTTTTTT; cdr3_aa: CASTQQGVTGELFF; clone_size: NA; cdr3_length: 14; j_call: TRBJ2-2; v_call: TRBV6-5; d_call: NA
cdr3_nt: TGTGCCAGCAGTGAGCACCAGGGGGAAAATCAGCCCCAGCATTTT; cdr3_aa: CASSEHQGENQPQHF; clone_size: NA; cdr3_length: 15; j_call: TRBJ1-5; v_call: TRBV25-1; d_call: TRBD1
cdr3_nt: TGTGCCAGCAGTTACGTTAGCGGGAGGGCCAAATCCACTGAGCAGTTCTTC; cdr3_aa: CASSYVSGRAKSTEQFF; clone_size: NA; cdr3_length: 17; j_call: TRBJ2-1; v_call: TRBV6-2/TRBV6-3; d_call: TRBD2
cdr3_nt: TGTGCCAGCGGGGGACAGGGGAGGGAGACCCAGTACTTC; cdr3_aa: CASGGQGRETQYF; clone_size: NA; cdr3_length: 13; j_call: TRBJ2-5; v_call: TRBV25-1; d_call: TRBD1
cdr3_nt: TGTGCCAGCAGCGTAGCGGGAGGGAGGGCCGGCACAGATACGCAGTATTTT; cdr3_aa: CASSVAGGRAGTDTQYF; clone_size: NA; cdr3_length: 17; j_call: TRBJ2-3; v_call: TRBV9; d_call: TRBD2
cdr3_nt: TGTGCTAGTGGCCGCGGGAGACAGGAGTACAATGAGCAGTTCTTC; cdr3_aa: CASGRGRQEYNEQFF; clone_size: NA; cdr3_length: 15; j_call: TRBJ2-1; v_call: TRBV12-5; d_call: NA
cdr3_nt: TGTGCCAGCAGTTGGACCGGGACTCCTCCTCAGCAGTACTTC; cdr3_aa: CASSWTGTPPQQYF; clone_size: NA; cdr3_length: 14; j_call: TRBJ2-4; v_call: TRBV28; d_call: NA
cdr3_nt: TGTGCCAGCAGCGTCTATGTGGAGACCCAGTACTTC; cdr3_aa: CASSVYVETQYF; clone_size: NA; cdr3_length: 12; j_call: TRBJ2-5; v_call: TRBV28; d_call: NA